This T cell receptor (beta chain) was profiled in a study of T cell changes during pregnancy in multiple sclerosis. Profiled with immunoSEQ multiplex PCR; TCRdb holds only in-frame clones, not every one. In the table there are 75,000 to 95,000 clones, almost 95% of which are singletons. Trimming cost V 6 bases and J 2 bases, with 22 bases left between them. Germline loops: CDR1 KGHSH, CDR2 LQKENI. The CDR3 has 17 residues. The source material was peripheral blood, sampled after pregnancy. The J gene is TRBJ1-2, the V gene TRBV18; D possibly corresponds to TRBD1 (5 bases). The origin of this receptor is a female donor with multiple sclerosis, enrolled in a pregnancy study. The CDR3, as DNA: TGTGCCAGCTCCCCCGGGGGGACCGGGACTGCAAACTATGGCTACACCTTC. It codes for CASSPGGTGTANYGYTF.